This TCR beta chain was sequenced in a study of blood T cells in healthy people across ages. The overall study: The template switching approach captured approximately one barcoded beta molecule for every two T cells.

Through a sample-barcoded 5' primer and a J-beta primer mix, a second PCR was run for about 7 to 12 cycles. TCRdb itself ran the 5' RACE reads through MiXCR, one entry per CDR3 protein. The sample lists hundreds of thousands of distinct CDR3 sequences, roughly 64% occurring once. To note about this clonotype: Its specificity is unknown.

The length of the CDR3 is 18 residues. Per the germline V gene, CDR1 is MNHEY and CDR2 is SMNVEV (reference sequence). The V segment lost 3 bases and the J segment 4 bases; nucleotides outside the gene matches: 14. Study-wide points: Among T cells, TCR beta diversity per million cells dropped roughly linearly as age rose. Long-lived donors carried more naive CD4+ cells and greater diversity than aged donors. The CMV status of each donor remained undetermined, and this could have confounded shifts in expanded clonotypes.

Sequenced input: blood. The chain employs TRBV27 and TRBJ1-2; 10 nucleotides agree with TRBD1. This sequence originates from a young man in good health. CDR3 DNA: TGTGCCAGCAGTTTTTTGGATGGGACAGGGGCAAACAGCTATGGCTACACCTTC. Translation: CASSFLDGTGANSYGYTF.